These 12 T cell receptor beta chains share one sample of origin, sequenced in a study of blood T cell repertoires in COVID-19. Data came from immunoSEQ multiplex PCR; TCRdb stores just in-frame clones and leaves some out. The sample has about 100,000 clones; roughly four fifths are singletons. Sequencing was performed on peripheral blood. All receptors derive from a woman in her 70s with acute or convalescent COVID-19.

V is TRBV29-1 and J is TRBJ2-3, with D possibly matching TRBD2 (5 bases). The V and J ends lost 5 bases and 1 base respectively, with 22 bases between them. This CDR3 comprises 17 residues. Germline V CDR1 and CDR2: SQVTM, ANQGSEA. This CDR3 reads CSVRPVKLVKGTDTQYF. CDR3 coding DNA: TGCAGCGTTCGCCCAGTTAAACTAGTGAAAGGCACAGATACGCAGTATTTT.

The chain employs TRBV25-1 and TRBJ1-3; TRBD1 might be the D (5 bases). With 1 base removed from V and 1 base from J, the gap between germline ends came to 11 bases. The CDR3 consists of 16 residues. The germline V gene has CDR1 MGHDK and CDR2 SYGVNS. CDR3 loop: CASSELKGISGNTIYF. The CDR3 DNA reads TGTGCCAGCAGTGAATTGAAGGGGATATCTGGAAACACCATATATTTT. The full variable domain, in which reference TRBV25-1 and TRBJ1-3 provide the parts outside the CDR3, is EADIYQTPRYLVIGTGKKITLECSQTMGHDKMYWYQQDPGMELHLIHYSYGVNSTEKGDLSSESTVSRIRTEHFPLTLESARPSHTSQYLCASSELKGISGNTIYFGEGSWLTVV.

The rearrangement links TRBV9 to TRBJ1-4; weak D call: TRBD1 (6 bases). Trimming shortened V by 2 bases and J by 7 bases, and 15 bases separated the two germline ends. CDR1 and CDR2 (germline): SGDLS, YYNGEE. The CDR3 runs to 15 residues. CDR3: CASSVGGGAGEKLFF. The CDR3 region has the DNA TGTGCCAGCAGCGTCGGAGGGGGGGCAGGTGAAAAACTGTTTTTT.

This chain joins TRBV9 and TRBJ2-2, with 11 bases lining up with TRBD1. Trimming at V came to 0 bases and at J to 4 bases, leaving 5 bases not matched to a gene. Germline loops: CDR1 SGDLS, CDR2 YYNGEE. The CDR3 is 17 amino acids. CDR3 amino acids: CASSVVGQGASTGELFF. For the CDR3, the DNA is TGTGCCAGCAGCGTAGTAGGACAGGGGGCGAGCACCGGGGAGCTGTTTTTT. Variable domain in full (rest from reference TRBV9 and TRBJ2-2): DSGVTQTPKHLITATGQRVTLRCSPRSGDLSVYWYQQSLDQGLQFLIQYYNGEERAKGNILERFSAQQFPDLHSELNLSSLELGDSALYFCASSVVGQGASTGELFFGEGSRLTVL.

The chain is built from TRBV5-1 and TRBJ2-7, with 11 bases that match TRBD1. Germline V lookup: CDR1 SGHRS, CDR2 YFSETQ. With V trimmed by 6 bases and J by 5 bases, 10 bases remained unmatched. The CDR3 spans 15 residues. The CDR3 DNA sequence: TGCGCCAGCACTCCCGTAGGACAGGGGGCCGACGAGCAGTACTTC. Protein: CASTPVGQGADEQYF.

This clone is a singleton in its sample. The chain employs TRBV28 and TRBJ1-1; D remains unclear. Germline CDR1 and CDR2: MDHEN and SYDVKM. This CDR3 comprises 15 residues. V was pared by 4 bases and J by 5 bases, with 17 bases between. The CDR3 loop is CASSSTALGGTEAFF. CDR3 nucleotides: TGTGCCAGCAGTTCTACCGCTCTCGGCGGGACTGAAGCTTTCTTT.

The chain is built from TRBV9 and TRBJ2-7; perhaps TRBD2 as D (6 bases). The CDR3 totals 14 residues. V lost 4 bases to trimming and J lost 1 base, with 12 bases between them. Germline CDR1 and CDR2: SGDLS and YYNGEE. The CDR3 protein is CASSLSGNSYEQYF. The CDR3 bases are TGTGCCAGCAGCCTTAGCGGAAATTCCTACGAGCAGTACTTC.

This clone was detected only a few times. The CDR3 loop is CASSDYRRYGYTF. CDR3 sequence (DNA): TGTGCCAGCAGTGATTACAGGCGCTATGGCTACACCTTC. V and J are TRBV2 and TRBJ1-2, with D possibly TRBD1 on 5 matching bases. CDR3 length: 13 residues. Germline assignment: CDR1 SNHLY and CDR2 FYNNEI. Trimming cost V 3 bases and J 4 bases, with 9 bases left between them.

J is TRBJ1-2 and V is TRBV2, with TRBD1 as a possible D gene (5 bases). This CDR3 has 12 amino acids. Germline CDR1 SNHLY, CDR2 FYNNEI. Trimming stripped 2 bases from V and 7 bases from J, with 8 bases between. In nucleotides, the CDR3 is TGTGCCAGCAGTGAATGGGGGGTTGGCTACACCTTC. Its translation is CASSEWGVGYTF.

This clone was found a few times. The genes are TRBV7-2 and TRBJ2-1; tentative D call: TRBD2 (6 bases). The V gene lost 4 bases and the J gene lost 3 bases, with 7 bases spanning the gap. This CDR3 comprises 13 residues. Per germline, CDR1 SGHTA and CDR2 FQGNSA. CDR3 protein: CASSSTSYNEQFF. The DNA for the CDR3 is TGTGCCAGCAGCTCGACTAGCTACAATGAGCAGTTCTTC.

The rearrangement uses TRBV19 and TRBJ2-4; D may be TRBD2 (6 bases). V was pared by 5 bases and J by 8 bases, with 16 bases between. Germline-derived CDR1 and CDR2 are LNHDA and SQIVND (reference sequence). This CDR3 has 14 residues. The CDR3, as DNA: TGTGCCAGTAGTGCCTCGCGGGAAGGGCACATTCAGTACTTC. It codes for CASSASREGHIQYF.

The rearrangement uses TRBV5-1 and TRBJ2-5, with D unclear. Between the trimmed V and J ends, which lost 4 bases and 5 bases, there was a span of 12 bases. Germline V CDR1 and CDR2: SGHRS, YFSETQ. The CDR3 sequence is 13 residues long. The CDR3 coding sequence is TGCGCCAGCAGCACTGTGTCCCGGGAGACCCAGTACTTC. Translation gives CASSTVSRETQYF. Filled out from reference TRBV5-1 and TRBJ2-5, the complete variable domain reads KAGVTQTPRYLIKTRGQQVTLSCSPISGHRSVSWYQQTPGQGLQFLFEYFSETQRNKGNFPGRFSGRQFSNSRSEMNVSTLELGDSALYLCASSTVSRETQYFGPGTRLLVL.